This TCR beta chain was obtained from a study of T cells in narcolepsy. At the level of the study: Enrolled donors included narcolepsy type 1 or type 2 patients and healthy controls.

There are 14 residues in the CDR3. The ends were cut back, 6 bases at V and 2 bases at J, with 14 bases in the middle. Germline loops: CDR1 LNHDA, CDR2 SQIVND (reference sequence). Concerning this clone itself: Antigen: not known.

Sequenced by immunoSEQ multiplex PCR; TCRdb stores in-frame clones only, minus some. The sample comprises 34,000 or so clones, approximately 79% of which are singletons, and around 3.8% rests with the top ten. Findings and caveats of the study: Autoreactive clonotypes reportedly recurred in blood of same and different patients, not controls. Autoreactive clone sequences were missing from some blood memory CD4+ repertoires. Autoreactive HCRT-specific and TRIB2-specific clonotypes were marked in same-patient CSF-versus-blood CD4+ comparisons.

The sequence was collected from a human donor in good health. This rearrangement joins TRBV19 to TRBJ2-7, with TRBD2 as a possible D gene (6 bases). Sequenced material: memory (CD45RA-) CD4+ T cells from blood. DNA of the CDR3: TGTGCCAGTAGCCCACTAGCAAGACCCTACGAGCAGTACTTC. It translates to CASSPLARPYEQYF.